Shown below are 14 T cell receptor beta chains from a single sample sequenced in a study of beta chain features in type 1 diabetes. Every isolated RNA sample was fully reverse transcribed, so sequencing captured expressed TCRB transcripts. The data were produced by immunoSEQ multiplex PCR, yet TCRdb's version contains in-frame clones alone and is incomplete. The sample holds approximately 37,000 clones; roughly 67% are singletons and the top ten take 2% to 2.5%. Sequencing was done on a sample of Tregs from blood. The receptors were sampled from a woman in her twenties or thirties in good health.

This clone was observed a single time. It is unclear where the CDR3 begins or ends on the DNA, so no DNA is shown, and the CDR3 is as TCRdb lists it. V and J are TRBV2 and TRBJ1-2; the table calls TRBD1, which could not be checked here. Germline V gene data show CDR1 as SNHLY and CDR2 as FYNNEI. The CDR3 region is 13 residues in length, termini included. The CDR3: CASILGVGYGYTF.

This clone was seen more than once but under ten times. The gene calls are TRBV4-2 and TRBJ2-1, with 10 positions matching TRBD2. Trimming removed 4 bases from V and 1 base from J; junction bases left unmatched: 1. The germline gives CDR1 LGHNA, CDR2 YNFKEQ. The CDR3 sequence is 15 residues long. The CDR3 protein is CASSPLAGSYNEQFF. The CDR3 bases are TGTGCCAGCAGCCCACTAGCGGGATCCTACAATGAGCAGTTCTTC.

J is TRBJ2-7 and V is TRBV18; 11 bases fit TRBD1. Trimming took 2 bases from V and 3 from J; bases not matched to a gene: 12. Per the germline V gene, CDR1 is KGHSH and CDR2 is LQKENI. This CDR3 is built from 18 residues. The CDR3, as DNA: TGTGCCAGCTCACCAAGGGCCTGGGGACAGGGGGTTTACTACGAGCAGTACTTC. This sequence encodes CASSPRAWGQGVYYEQYF. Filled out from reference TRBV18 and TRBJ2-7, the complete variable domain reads NAGVMQNPRHLVRRRGQEARLRCSPMKGHSHVYWYRQLPEEGLKFMVYLQKENIIDESGMPKERFSAEFPKEGPSILRIQQVVRGDSAAYFCASSPRAWGQGVYYEQYFGPGTRLTVT.

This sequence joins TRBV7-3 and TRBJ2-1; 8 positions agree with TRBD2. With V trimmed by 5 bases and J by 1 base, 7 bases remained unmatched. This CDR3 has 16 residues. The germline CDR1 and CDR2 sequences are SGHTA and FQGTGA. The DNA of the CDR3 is TGTGCCAGCAGCCCTAGCGGGCAAACGTCCTACAATGAGCAGTTCTTC. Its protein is CASSPSGQTSYNEQFF.

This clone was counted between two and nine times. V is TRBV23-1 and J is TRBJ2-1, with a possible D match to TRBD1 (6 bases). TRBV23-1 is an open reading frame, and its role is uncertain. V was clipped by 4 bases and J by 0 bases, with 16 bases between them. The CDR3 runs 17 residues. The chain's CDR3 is CASSPILQGTSYNEQFF. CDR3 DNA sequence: TGCGCCAGCAGTCCCATCCTACAGGGTACCTCCTACAATGAGCAGTTCTTC.

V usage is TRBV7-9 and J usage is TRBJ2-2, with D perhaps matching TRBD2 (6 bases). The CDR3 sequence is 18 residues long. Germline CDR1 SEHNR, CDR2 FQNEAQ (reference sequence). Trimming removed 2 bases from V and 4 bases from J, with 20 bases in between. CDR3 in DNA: TGTGCCAGCAGCTTAAAAGGAGGGTCGGGGGTCTCCACCGGGGAGCTGTTTTTT. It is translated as CASSLKGGSGVSTGELFF.

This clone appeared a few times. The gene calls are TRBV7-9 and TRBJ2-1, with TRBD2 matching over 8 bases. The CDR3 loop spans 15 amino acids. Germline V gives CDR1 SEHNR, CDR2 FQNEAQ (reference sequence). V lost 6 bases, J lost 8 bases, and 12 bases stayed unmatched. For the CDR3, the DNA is TGTGCCAGCAGAAATCCCAGCGGGAGATACCATGAGCAGTTCTTC. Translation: CASRNPSGRYHEQFF. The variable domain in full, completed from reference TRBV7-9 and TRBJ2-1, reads DTGVSQNPRHKITKRGQNVTFRCDPISEHNRLYWYRQTLGQGPEFLTYFQNEAQLEKSRLLSDRFSAERPKGSFSTLEIQRTEQGDSAMYLCASRNPSGRYHEQFFGPGTRLTVL.

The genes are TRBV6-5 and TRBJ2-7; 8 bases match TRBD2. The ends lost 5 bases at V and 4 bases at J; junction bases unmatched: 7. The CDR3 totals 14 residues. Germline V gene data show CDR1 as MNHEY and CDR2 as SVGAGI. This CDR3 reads CASSPPGGWYEQYF. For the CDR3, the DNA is TGTGCCAGCAGTCCCCCGGGGGGGTGGTACGAGCAGTACTTC.

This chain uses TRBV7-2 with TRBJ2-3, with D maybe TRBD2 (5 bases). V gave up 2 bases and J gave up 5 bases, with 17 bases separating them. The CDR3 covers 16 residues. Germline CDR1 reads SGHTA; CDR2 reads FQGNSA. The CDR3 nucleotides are TGTGCCAGCAGCTTAAGAGCGGCCCCTCCGAGAGATACGCAGTATTTT. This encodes CASSLRAAPPRDTQYF.

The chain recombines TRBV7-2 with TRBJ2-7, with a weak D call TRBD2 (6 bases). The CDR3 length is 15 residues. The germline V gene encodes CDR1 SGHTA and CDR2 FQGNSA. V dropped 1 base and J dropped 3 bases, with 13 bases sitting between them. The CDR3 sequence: CASSLETGRNYEQYF. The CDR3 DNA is TGTGCCAGCAGCTTAGAGACGGGGAGGAACTACGAGCAGTACTTC.

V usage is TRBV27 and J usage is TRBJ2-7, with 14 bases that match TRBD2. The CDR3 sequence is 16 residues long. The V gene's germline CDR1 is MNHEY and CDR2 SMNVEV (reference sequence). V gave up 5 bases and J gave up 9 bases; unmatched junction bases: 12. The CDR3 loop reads CASSPGLAGVISRQYF. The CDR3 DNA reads TGTGCCAGCAGTCCGGGACTAGCGGGAGTGATCTCTCGGCAGTACTTC.

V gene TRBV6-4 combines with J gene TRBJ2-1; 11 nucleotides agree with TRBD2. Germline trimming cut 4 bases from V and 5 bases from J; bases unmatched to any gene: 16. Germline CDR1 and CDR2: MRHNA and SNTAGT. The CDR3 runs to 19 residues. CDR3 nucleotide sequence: TGTGCCAGCAGTGCCCTCGGGCTAGCGGGAGGTACCGGAAACAATGAGCAGTTCTTC. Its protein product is CASSALGLAGGTGNNEQFF.

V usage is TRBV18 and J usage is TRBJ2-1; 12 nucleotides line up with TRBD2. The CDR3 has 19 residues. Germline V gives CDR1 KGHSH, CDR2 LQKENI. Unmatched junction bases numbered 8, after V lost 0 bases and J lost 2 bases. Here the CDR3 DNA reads TGTGCCAGCTCACCACCGGTCCTACTAGCGGGGGGCACCTACAATGAGCAGTTCTTC. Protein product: CASSPPVLLAGGTYNEQFF.

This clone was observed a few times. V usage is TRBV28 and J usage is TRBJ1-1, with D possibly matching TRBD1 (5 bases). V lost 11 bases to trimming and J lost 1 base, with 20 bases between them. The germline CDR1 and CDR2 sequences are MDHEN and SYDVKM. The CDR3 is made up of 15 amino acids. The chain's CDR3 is CAGLQRSGKNTEAFF. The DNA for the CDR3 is TGTGCCGGATTACAGAGGTCAGGGAAGAACACTGAAGCTTTCTTT. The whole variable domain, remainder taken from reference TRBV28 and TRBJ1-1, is DVKVTQSSRYLVKRTGEKVFLECVQDMDHENMFWYRQDPGLGLRLIYFSYDVKMKEKGDIPEGYSVSREKKERFSLILESASTNQTSMYLCAGLQRSGKNTEAFFGQGTRLTVV.